This TCR beta chain was sequenced for a study of beta chain features in type 1 diabetes. CDR1 and CDR2 (germline): GTSNPN, SVGIG (reference sequence). The CDR3 totals 12 residues. V was clipped by 1 base and J by 5 bases, with 6 bases between them. This clone has more than one count but fewer than ten. Its antigen is undetermined. The study, taken as a whole, reports: For patients, the naive, central memory and Treg TCRB repertoires appeared more alike than for healthy donors.

Expressed TCRB transcripts were sequenced because the entire RNA isolate underwent reverse transcription. Sequenced naive, central memory and regulatory T cell samples produced an average of about 3.7 million reads. Some clones are missing from TCRdb's copy, which holds only in-frame ones; the method was immunoSEQ multiplex PCR. The data hold around 430,000 clones, with 30% observed a single time. The source is a man in his late teens or twenties in good health. Sequencing input: naive CD4+ T cells from blood. This rearrangement joins TRBV30 to TRBJ2-1, with unresolved D. The DNA of the CDR3 is TGTGCCTGGAGTGCTGAGAACAATGAGCAGTTCTTC. The encoded protein is CAWSAENNEQFF.